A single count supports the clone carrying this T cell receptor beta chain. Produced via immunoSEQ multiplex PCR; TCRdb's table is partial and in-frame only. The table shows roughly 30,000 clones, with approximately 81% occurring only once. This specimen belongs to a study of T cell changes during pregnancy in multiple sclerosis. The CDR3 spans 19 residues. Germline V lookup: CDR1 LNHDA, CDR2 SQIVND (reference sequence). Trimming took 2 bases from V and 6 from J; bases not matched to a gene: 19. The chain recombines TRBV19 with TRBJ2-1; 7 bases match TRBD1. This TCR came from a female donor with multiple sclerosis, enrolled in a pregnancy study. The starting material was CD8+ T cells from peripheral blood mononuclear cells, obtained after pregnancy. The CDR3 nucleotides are TGTGCCAGTAGTATAACGGGACAGTTAACCCGTTTGCCGGGCAATGAGCAGTTCTTC. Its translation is CASSITGQLTRLPGNEQFF.